These 28 T cell receptor beta chains share one sample of origin, sequenced in a study of T cell repertoires in cytomegalovirus infection (dated by TCRdb to the late 2010s). The treatment or condition label, read with the paper, signifies: in vitro stimulation with specific CMV peptide epitopes to enrich CMV-specific T cells. What these receptors recognize is not known. TCRdb lists the instrument as Illumina HiSeq 1500. TCRdb reworked the public reads: Q25 trimming with fastp, MiXCR clone assembly, productive beta chains retained. Rows are combined by CDR3 protein, so each entry shows the most common genes and DNA. Within this sample are a few hundred thousand distinct CDR3 sequences, with 30% to 40% of them counted one time only. The top ten constitute roughly 15% of the sample. This specimen consisted of cultured PBMCs, obtained from culture after CMV antigen stimulation. The receptors come from a human donor in good health (CMV status not recorded). Some clones in this sample may be carry-over from other donors' samples.

This clonotype was found a few times. The chain carries TRBV12-3 or TRBV12-4 and TRBJ2-5; D is unresolved. The CDR3 contains 14 residues. V lost 5 bases and J 2 bases, leaving 12 bases between the germline ends. The CDR3 nucleotides are TGTGCCAGCAGTGCCGCTCAGGTTCAAGAGACCCAGTACTTC. It yields the protein CASSAAQVQETQYF.

The chain uses TRBV11-3 and TRBJ2-1, with TRBD2 matching over 9 bases. CDR1 is SGHNT and CDR2 is YENEEA in the germline V gene. V lost 0 bases, J lost 5 bases, and 8 bases stayed unmatched. The CDR3 extends over 17 amino acids. The CDR3 loop is CASSLDRWTSANNEQFF. In nucleotides, the CDR3 is TGTGCCAGCAGCTTAGATCGTTGGACTAGCGCAAACAATGAGCAGTTCTTC. The full variable domain, rest sourced from reference TRBV11-3 and TRBJ2-1, is EAGVVQSPRYKIIEKKQPVAFWCNPISGHNTLYWYLQNLGQGPELLIRYENEEAVDDSQLPKDRFSAERLKGVDSTLKIQPAELGDSAVYLCASSLDRWTSANNEQFFGPGTRLTVL.

This clonotype came up once. The chain joins TRBV5-4 to TRBJ2-3, with no clear D. Trimming removed 5 bases from V and 0 bases from J, with 10 bases in between. The germline V gene encodes CDR1 SGHNT and CDR2 YYREEE (reference sequence). The CDR3 sequence is 14 residues long. In DNA form, the CDR3 reads TGTGCCAGCAGACCGCCTGGTAGCACAGATACGCAGTATTTT. Translated, it gives CASRPPGSTDTQYF.

The chain links TRBV19 to TRBJ1-1; D is unclear. The germline V gene has CDR1 LNHDA and CDR2 SQIVND (reference sequence). This CDR3 region has 15 residues. V was pared by 5 bases and J by 1 base, with 14 bases between. CDR3 sequence (DNA): TGTGCCAGTAGTGCTCCCAGGCGAGCGAACACTGAAGCTTTCTTT. Protein: CASSAPRRANTEAFF.

The V and J genes are TRBV28 and TRBJ1-3, with D tentatively TRBD1 (5 bases). CDR3 length: 15 residues. CDR1 and CDR2 (germline): MDHEN, SYDVKM. The CDR3 coding sequence is TGTGCTATCACTATGGGGGTCCTCTCTGGAAACACCATATATTTT. Translation gives CAITMGVLSGNTIYF.

The chain carries TRBV7-2 and TRBJ2-7; D tentatively reads TRBD1 or TRBD2 (5 bases each). The germline V and J ends were trimmed by 3 bases and 6 bases, with 12 bases remaining between them. This CDR3 region has 13 residues. Germline V gives CDR1 SGHTA, CDR2 FQGNSA. CDR3 sequence reads: CASSFRTQGEQYF. CDR3 DNA sequence: TGTGCCAGCAGCTTCAGGACTCAGGGCGAGCAGTACTTC.

The table lists this clonotype with many counts. The chain has TRBV19 and TRBJ2-6; tentative D call: TRBD1 (6 bases). The V end was cut by 9 bases, the J end by 0 bases, with 24 bases between. The CDR3 is 19 amino acids. The germline gives CDR1 LNHDA, CDR2 SQIVND (reference sequence). This chain's CDR3 is CASGSFNPGHYSGANVLTF. The CDR3 DNA sequence: TGTGCCAGCGGCTCATTTAACCCGGGACATTACTCTGGGGCCAACGTCCTGACTTTC.

The chain combines TRBV12-3 or TRBV12-4 with TRBJ2-5; perhaps TRBD2 as D (6 bases). V was clipped by 4 bases and J by 5 bases, with 14 bases between them. The CDR3 runs to 14 residues. CDR3 protein: CASSSTGSWETQYF. For the CDR3, the DNA is TGTGCCAGCAGTTCAACCGGGAGCTGGGAGACCCAGTACTTC.

The V gene is TRBV3-1, the J gene TRBJ2-2; weak D call: TRBD1 (6 bases). V lost 2 bases and J lost 4, with 11 bases in between. The CDR3 covers 15 residues. Germline V gene sequence: CDR1 LGHDT, CDR2 YNNKEL (reference sequence). CDR3 DNA sequence: TGTGCCAGCAGCCAACCGACAGGTTTCACCGGGGAGCTGTTTTTT. Translation gives CASSQPTGFTGELFF.

This clonotype was seen repeatedly, ten times or more. V is TRBV7-9 and J is TRBJ2-1; D is uncertain. CDR1 is SEHNR and CDR2 is FQNEAQ in the germline V gene (reference sequence). V shed 1 base and J shed 10 bases, with 8 bases lying between them. This CDR3 spans 12 amino acids. As DNA, the CDR3 is TGTGCCAGCAGCTTAGAGGGCAGGGAGCAGTTCTTC. This gives the protein CASSLEGREQFF.

This rearrangement joins TRBV19 to TRBJ2-1; D uncertain. Trimming stripped 0 bases from V and 0 bases from J, with 12 bases between. This CDR3 is 17 amino acids long. CDR1 LNHDA and CDR2 SQIVND come from the germline V gene (reference sequence). The CDR3 is CASSIDRDWSSYNEQFF. For the CDR3, the DNA is TGTGCCAGTAGTATAGACCGCGACTGGAGCTCCTACAATGAGCAGTTCTTC.

The chain has TRBV7-2 and TRBJ2-1; D not certain. Germline V lookup: CDR1 SGHTA, CDR2 FQGNSA. The CDR3 covers 12 residues. V was clipped by 7 bases and J by 5 bases, with 9 bases between them. The CDR3 bases are TGTGCCAGCACCGGTTATCACAATGAGCAGTTCTTC. Translated: CASTGYHNEQFF.

This rearrangement joins TRBV20-1 to TRBJ1-2; D is ambiguous. The V end lost 0 bases, the J end lost 7 bases, and 21 bases lay between the germline ends. In germline, CDR1 is DFQATT, CDR2 SNEGSKA (reference sequence). The CDR3 sequence is 16 residues long. The CDR3 loop is CSARDLGRPVVGGYTF. The DNA for the CDR3 is TGCAGTGCTAGAGATCTCGGCAGGCCCGTCGTTGGTGGCTACACCTTC.

The chain is built from TRBV6-6 and TRBJ1-2; 7 positions agree with TRBD1. The CDR3 contains 14 residues. Germline CDR1 reads MNHNY; CDR2 reads SVGAGI (reference sequence). The junction had 10 bases not matched to a gene; V was cut back by 5 bases and J by 7 bases. The CDR3 region has the DNA TGTGCCAGCAGTGATAGTCAGGGGGTAATTGGCTACACCTTC. Translation: CASSDSQGVIGYTF.

This chain uses TRBV6-1 with TRBJ2-1; D is possibly TRBD1 (5 bases). V lost 0 bases and J lost 3, with 6 bases in between. This CDR3 spans 14 amino acids. The germline V gene has CDR1 MNHNS and CDR2 SASEGT. In DNA form, the CDR3 reads TGTGCCAGCAGTGAAGCTGACAGCTACAATGAGCAGTTCTTC. Residues: CASSEADSYNEQFF.

This clonotype was picked up a small number of times. CDR3 amino acids: CASSFQRQTLNTEAFF. In DNA, the CDR3 is TGTGCCAGCAGTTTCCAAAGACAGACCCTGAACACTGAAGCTTTCTTT. This chain joins TRBV6-5 and TRBJ1-1; tentative D call: TRBD1 (5 bases). Germline V gene lookup returns CDR1 MNHEY and CDR2 SVGAGI. Deletions cut 4 bases from V and 0 bases from J, with 15 bases between. The CDR3 is made up of 16 amino acids.

This clonotype has only a few counts. The chain recombines TRBV7-8 with TRBJ2-7, with D perhaps matching TRBD1 or TRBD2 (5 bases each). The CDR3 has 15 residues. Germline V lookup: CDR1 SGHVS, CDR2 FQNEAQ. Trimming cost V 3 bases and J 3 bases, with 15 bases left between them. CDR3 sequence (DNA): TGTGCCAGCAGCTTGGGGACCCCTTCCTACTACGAGCAGTACTTC. Translation gives CASSLGTPSYYEQYF.

As for this clonotype: The junction differs from germline at one of its ends, possibly a read error. V is TRBV28 and J is TRBJ2-7, with 9 bases lining up with TRBD2. There are 14 residues in the CDR3. CDR1 and CDR2 from the germline V gene are MDHEN and SYDVKM. CDR3 sequence (DNA): TGTGCCAGCAGTTTATTGCTAGCGGGACACGAGAAGTACTTC. Its protein is CASSLLLAGHEKYF.

The chain is built from TRBV28 and TRBJ2-3, with D perhaps TRBD1 (6 bases). The length of the CDR3 is 17 residues. The V end lost 5 bases, the J end lost 0 bases, and 18 bases lay between the germline ends. CDR1 is MDHEN, CDR2 SYDVKM, per germline. CDR3: CASSPTPWDISTDTQYF. For the CDR3, the DNA is TGTGCCAGCAGTCCCACCCCTTGGGACATTAGCACAGATACGCAGTATTTT.

The chain uses TRBV9 and TRBJ1-2; 8 nucleotides line up with TRBD1. The CDR3 totals 13 residues. Germline values: CDR1 SGDLS, CDR2 YYNGEE. V dropped 3 bases and J dropped 5; count of bases not matched to a gene: 3. The CDR3 loop reads CASSGGQVYGYTF. The CDR3 coding sequence is TGTGCCAGCAGCGGGGGACAGGTTTATGGCTACACCTTC.

CDR3 sequence: CASSQGYSGPYGYTF. The CDR3 region has the DNA TGTGCCAGCAGCCAAGGGTATTCGGGGCCTTATGGCTACACCTTC. V is TRBV7-6 and J is TRBJ1-2, with a weak D call TRBD1 (5 bases). Germline values: CDR1 SGHVS, CDR2 FNYEAQ. This CDR3 has 15 residues. Trimming cost V 5 bases and J 5 bases, with 18 bases left between them.

The gene calls are TRBV7-9 and TRBJ1-4; D possibly corresponds to TRBD1 (6 bases). The CDR3 is made up of 15 amino acids. Per germline, CDR1 SEHNR and CDR2 FQNEAQ (reference sequence). Trimming cost V 7 bases and J 2 bases, with 14 bases left between them. The CDR3 DNA reads TGTGCCAGCAACCCCAGGGGATCGACTAATGAAAAACTGTTTTTT. Residues: CASNPRGSTNEKLFF.

This clonotype has ten or more counts. The chain has TRBV18 and TRBJ1-3; 8 nucleotides agree with TRBD1. Trimming removed 6 bases from V and 1 base from J; junction bases left unmatched: 8. CDR1 is KGHSH, CDR2 LQKENI, per germline. The CDR3 extends over 16 amino acids. DNA for the CDR3: TGTGCCAGCTCGCCTGTGGACAGGGCGTCTGGAAACACCATATATTTT. It specifies CASSPVDRASGNTIYF.

This chain connects TRBV7-2 to TRBJ1-2; 7 nucleotides line up with TRBD1. The CDR3 is 13 residues long. Per the germline V gene, CDR1 is SGHTA and CDR2 is FQGNSA. The junction had 4 bases not matched to a gene; V was cut back by 1 base and J by 8 bases. CDR3: CASSLVAGGGYTF. The CDR3 DNA reads as TGTGCCAGCAGCTTAGTGGCAGGGGGGGGCTACACCTTC.

The gene calls are TRBV14 and TRBJ2-1; 7 bases line up with TRBD2. This CDR3 has 15 amino acids. Germline values: CDR1 SGHDN, CDR2 FVKESK. V trimming: 0 bases; J trimming: 8 bases; junction bases outside the gene matches: 7. CDR3 in DNA: TGTGCCAGCAGCCAAGATCCGGGAGGCAATCATGAGCAGTTCTTC. Amino acids: CASSQDPGGNHEQFF.

This rearrangement joins TRBV4-1 to TRBJ2-3; TRBD2 agrees at 12 bases. V lost 4 bases to trimming and J lost 6 bases; unmatched junction nucleotides: 5. The CDR3 spans 15 residues. Looked up from germline, CDR1 is MGHRA and CDR2 is YSYEKL. CDR3 nucleotides: TGCGCCAGCAGCCCGACTAGCGGGAGAAAGGATACGCAGTATTTT. Translation: CASSPTSGRKDTQYF.

A single count supports this clonotype. The CDR3, as DNA: TGTGCCAGCAGCGTCGCACTAGCGGGAGGGCTGATGGGAGAGCAGTACGTC. Its protein is CASSVALAGGLMGEQYV. This chain links TRBV9 with TRBJ2-7; 13 bases agree with TRBD2. V dropped 2 bases and J dropped 7; count of bases not matched to a gene: 12. CDR3 length: 17 amino acids. The germline V gene encodes CDR1 SGDLS and CDR2 YYNGEE.

The chain has TRBV25-1 and TRBJ1-1; D not certain. Trimming cost V 8 bases and J 10 bases, with 17 bases left between them. Germline V gene sequence: CDR1 MGHDK, CDR2 SYGVNS. The CDR3 runs to 12 residues. Here the CDR3 reads CASRDPTRRAFF. CDR3 nucleotide sequence: TGTGCCAGCCGAGACCCAACCCGACGAGCTTTCTTT.